This T cell receptor beta chain was recovered during a study of regulatory T cells in long-lasting Graves disease. There are 12 residues in the CDR3. In germline, CDR1 is MNHNS, CDR2 SASEGT. Between the trimmed V and J ends, which lost 4 bases and 8 bases, there was a span of 11 bases. Through Arm-PCR of CDR3 regions and iRepertoire HTBI primers, TCR beta libraries were built. TCRdb re-analysed the multiplex PCR reads in MiXCR, keeping a single row per CDR3 protein. The data contain a few hundred thousand distinct CDR3 sequences, under 25% of them seen just once; the ten biggest clones take up approximately 6.4%. In its sample, this clonotype was seen many times. Its antigen is unknown. Time point: persistent/refractory GD, antithyroid drugs over 5 years with positive TRAb. There was RNA extracted from PBMCs, and the TCR library was made from it. Points from the study as a whole: TRBV28 was favored in persistent disease, as were TRBJ1-2 and TRBJ2-5.

The chain uses TRBV6-1 and TRBJ1-2; unclear D gene. The sample consisted of peripheral blood mononuclear cells (PBMCs), taken when the disease was refractory, from a patient treated with antithyroid drugs. This TCR derives from a female donor with Graves disease. The CDR3 region has the DNA TGTGCCAGCAGTGGGCGCCCGGGGGGCTACACCTTC. This sequence encodes CASSGRPGGYTF.